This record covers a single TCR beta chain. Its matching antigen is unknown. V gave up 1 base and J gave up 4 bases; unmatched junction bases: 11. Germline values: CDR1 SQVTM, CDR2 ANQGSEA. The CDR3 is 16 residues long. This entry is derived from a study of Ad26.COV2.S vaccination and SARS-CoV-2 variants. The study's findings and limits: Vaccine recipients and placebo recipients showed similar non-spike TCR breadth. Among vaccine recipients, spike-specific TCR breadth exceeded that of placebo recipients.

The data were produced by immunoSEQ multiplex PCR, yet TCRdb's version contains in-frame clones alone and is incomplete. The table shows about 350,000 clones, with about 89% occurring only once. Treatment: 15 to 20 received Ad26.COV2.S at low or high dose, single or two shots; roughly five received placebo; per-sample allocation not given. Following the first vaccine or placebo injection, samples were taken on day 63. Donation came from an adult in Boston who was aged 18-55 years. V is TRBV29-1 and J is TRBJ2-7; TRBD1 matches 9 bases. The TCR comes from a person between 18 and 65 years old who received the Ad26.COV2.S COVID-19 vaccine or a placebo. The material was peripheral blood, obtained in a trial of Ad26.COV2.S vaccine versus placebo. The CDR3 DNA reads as TGCAGCGTTGAAGGGTCCTTCCGGGACAGGGCTTACGAGCAGTACTTC. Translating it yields CSVEGSFRDRAYEQYF.